A single sample is the source of the 27 T cell receptor beta chains below, sequenced in a study of beta chain features in type 1 diabetes. Broader study findings: Among patients with Type 1 diabetes, TCRB CDR3s were moderately but significantly shorter in every one of the four CD4+ subsets.

These receptors' targets are unknown. Expressed TCRB transcripts were sequenced because the isolated RNA had all been reverse transcribed beforehand. The data were produced by immunoSEQ multiplex PCR, yet TCRdb's version contains in-frame clones alone and is incomplete. The data show over 13,000 clones, less than 85% seen once. The sample consisted of stem cell memory CD4+ T cells from blood. These receptors were collected from a woman younger than 35 with type 1 diabetes.

For the CDR3, the DNA is TGTGCCAGTACCCCTAGCAGGCTTGGCAATGAGCAGTTCTTC. Protein sequence: CASTPSRLGNEQFF. The rearrangement uses TRBV19 and TRBJ2-1, with D possibly TRBD2 on 5 matching bases. Trimming stripped 7 bases from V and 6 bases from J, with 16 bases between. The CDR3 consists of 14 residues. From germline, CDR1 is LNHDA and CDR2 SQIVND (reference sequence). Based on the CDR3 plus reference TRBV19 and TRBJ2-1, the full variable domain is DGGITQSPKYLFRKEGQNVTLSCEQNLNHDAMYWYRQDPGQGLRLIYYSQIVNDFQKGDIAEGYSVSREKKESFPLTVTSAQKNPTAFYLCASTPSRLGNEQFFGPGTRLTVL.

The V gene is TRBV7-2, the J gene TRBJ1-5, with D maybe TRBD1 (6 bases). The CDR3 has 14 amino acids. Germline V gene data show CDR1 as SGHTA and CDR2 as FQGNSA. The ends were cut back, 2 bases at V and 6 bases at J, with 11 bases in the middle. CDR3 in DNA: TGTGCCAGCAGCTTAAAGGGGGGGTCTCAGCCCCAGCATTTT. Encoded protein: CASSLKGGSQPQHF.

This clone showed up just once. The chain carries TRBV29-1 and TRBJ2-1, with TRBD2 matching 14 bases. The V and J ends lost 2 bases and 10 bases, in that order; junction bases with no gene match: 10. This CDR3 is built from 16 residues. Germline assignment: CDR1 SQVTM and CDR2 ANQGSEA. CDR3 loop: CSVESLRLAGGLEQFF. The CDR3 bases are TGCAGCGTTGAAAGCCTTCGACTAGCGGGAGGGTTGGAGCAGTTCTTC.

V and J are TRBV19 and TRBJ1-4; maybe TRBD1 (5 bases). Between the trimmed V and J ends, which lost 3 bases and 0 bases, there was a span of 8 bases. CDR1 and CDR2 (germline): LNHDA, SQIVND (reference sequence). CDR3 length: 15 amino acids. The DNA for the CDR3 is TGTGCCAGTAGTATTTCGGGGGCAACTAATGAAAAACTGTTTTTT. Translating gives CASSISGATNEKLFF. The full variable domain, completed using reference TRBV19 and TRBJ1-4, is DGGITQSPKYLFRKEGQNVTLSCEQNLNHDAMYWYRQDPGQGLRLIYYSQIVNDFQKGDIAEGYSVSREKKESFPLTVTSAQKNPTAFYLCASSISGATNEKLFFGSGTQLSVL.

In this sample, this clone turned up a few times. The chain's CDR3 is CASSSDLRNEQFF. The CDR3 bases are TGCGCCAGCAGCTCTGACTTGAGGAATGAGCAGTTCTTC. V usage is TRBV5-1 and J usage is TRBJ2-1; D is unclear. The CDR3 is 13 amino acids. The germline V gene has CDR1 SGHRS and CDR2 YFSETQ. V lost 3 bases to trimming and J lost 7 bases, with 11 bases between them.

J is TRBJ1-2 and V is TRBV7-2, with D perhaps TRBD1 (6 bases). Per the germline V gene, CDR1 is SGHTA and CDR2 is FQGNSA. This CDR3 region has 17 residues. V was clipped by 5 bases and J by 3 bases, with 22 bases between them. For the CDR3, the DNA is TGTGCCAGCAGCCCCGGACGGATACAGGGTTCAGACTATGGCTACACCTTC. Translating it yields CASSPGRIQGSDYGYTF.

In this sample, this clone turned up once. The rearrangement uses TRBV18 and TRBJ2-6; 9 bases are a match to TRBD2. CDR3 length: 20 residues. CDR1 and CDR2 from the germline V gene are KGHSH and LQKENI. V dropped 0 bases and J dropped 0; count of bases not matched to a gene: 9. The CDR3 region has the DNA TGTGCCAGCTCACCACCGGTCGGCGGGAGGGTCCGCTCTGGGGCCAACGTCCTGACTTTC. It is translated as CASSPPVGGRVRSGANVLTF.

This chain joins TRBV5-1 and TRBJ2-7; 10 bases align to TRBD2. With 4 bases clipped from V and 3 bases from J, the junction kept 7 bases outside the gene matches. CDR1 SGHRS and CDR2 YFSETQ come from the germline V gene. The CDR3 sequence is 15 residues long. CDR3 sequence: CASSPGTSVIYEQYF. DNA of the CDR3: TGCGCCAGCAGCCCCGGGACTAGCGTAATCTACGAGCAGTACTTC.

This clone was found once. The chain recombines TRBV4-1 with TRBJ2-2; 7 bases are a match to TRBD1. The ends lost 5 bases at V and 1 base at J; junction bases unmatched: 1. CDR1 and CDR2 (germline): MGHRA, YSYEKL. This CDR3 spans 14 amino acids. CDR3 sequence reads: CASSRTGNTGELFF. The CDR3 DNA is TGCGCCAGCAGCAGGACAGGGAACACCGGGGAGCTGTTTTTT.

V and J are TRBV19 and TRBJ2-5, with 8 bases that match TRBD2. The DNA end lines up better with TRBJ2-7; the J call may be wrong. The CDR3 covers 14 residues. Germline CDR1 LNHDA, CDR2 SQIVND (reference sequence). The DNA of the CDR3 is TGTGCCAGTAGGAGCGGGAGCCGTTCCTACGAGCAGTACTTC. It is translated as CASRSGSRSYEQYF.

The chain uses TRBV4-3 and TRBJ2-2; 11 bases agree with TRBD2. The germline V gene has CDR1 LGHNA and CDR2 YSLEER. This CDR3 comprises 13 residues. Trimming took 8 bases from V and 4 from J; bases not matched to a gene: 0. In DNA, the CDR3 is TGCGCCAGCGGGACTAGCGGCACCGGGGAGCTGTTTTTT. It yields the protein CASGTSGTGELFF.

CDR3 sequence: CASARGTLNNEQFF. CDR3 in DNA: TGTGCCAGCGCCAGGGGGACGCTAAACAATGAGCAGTTCTTC. The V gene is TRBV5-4, the J gene TRBJ2-1, with 7 bases fitting TRBD1. Germline V gives CDR1 SGHNT, CDR2 YYREEE (reference sequence). The CDR3 runs 14 residues. Losses at the gene ends were 7 bases for V and 5 bases for J; bases not matched to a gene: 9.

This chain links TRBV5-1 with TRBJ2-1; TRBD1 agrees at 9 bases. The CDR3 spans 16 residues. The V gene's germline CDR1 is SGHRS and CDR2 YFSETQ. V lost 4 bases, J lost 3 bases, and 8 bases stayed unmatched. CDR3 nucleotide sequence: TGCGCCAGCAGCGCCACGGGACAGGGACGCTACAATGAGCAGTTCTTC. Protein sequence: CASSATGQGRYNEQFF.

The CDR3 region is CSVEGTTHGETQYF. The CDR3 DNA is TGCAGCGTTGAAGGGACAACCCACGGGGAGACCCAGTACTTC. The chain has TRBV29-1 and TRBJ2-5; possibly TRBD1 for D (5 bases). Per germline, CDR1 SQVTM and CDR2 ANQGSEA. The CDR3 spans 14 residues. V was pared by 1 base and J by 5 bases, with 14 bases between. Drawing the rest from reference TRBV29-1 and TRBJ2-5, the complete variable domain is SAVISQKPSRDICQRGTSLTIQCQVDSQVTMMFWYRQQPGQSLTLIATANQGSEATYESGFVIDKFPISRPNLTFSTLTVSNMSPEDSSIYLCSVEGTTHGETQYFGPGTRLLVL.

This clone was seen a few times. The chain links TRBV6-6 to TRBJ1-5; tentatively, D is TRBD1 (5 bases). Germline lookup yields CDR1 MNHNY and CDR2 SVGAGI (reference sequence). The CDR3 has 13 residues. V lost 7 bases and J 5 bases, leaving 12 bases between the germline ends. Here the CDR3 DNA reads TGTGCCAGCACCGACAGTACCTATCAGCCCCAGCATTTT. Its protein product is CASTDSTYQPQHF.

The rearrangement joins TRBV20-1 to TRBJ1-1; D is uncertain. The CDR3 is made up of 11 amino acids. CDR1 is DFQATT, CDR2 SNEGSKA, per germline (reference sequence). The ends were cut back, 4 bases at V and 1 base at J, with 4 bases in the middle. CDR3 sequence reads: CSATWNTEAFF. CDR3 DNA: TGCAGTGCTACTTGGAACACTGAAGCTTTCTTT.

The chain is built from TRBV19 and TRBJ2-1; TRBD1 matches at 10 bases. Germline-derived CDR1 and CDR2 are LNHDA and SQIVND (reference sequence). This CDR3 region has 15 residues. With 4 bases clipped from V and 2 bases from J, the junction kept 2 bases outside the gene matches. CDR3: CASSTTGGAYNEQFF. Here the CDR3 DNA reads TGTGCCAGTAGTACGACAGGGGGCGCCTACAATGAGCAGTTCTTC.

This clone was seen a single time. The chain recombines TRBV4-1 with TRBJ1-1; a weak D match, TRBD1 (5 bases). Germline V gene lookup returns CDR1 MGHRA and CDR2 YSYEKL. With 2 bases removed from V and 4 bases from J, the gap between germline ends came to 20 bases. The CDR3 totals 17 residues. The CDR3 DNA sequence: TGCGCCAGCAGCCAAACGACAGACCGGGGGGGAAGCACTGAAGCTTTCTTT. This encodes CASSQTTDRGGSTEAFF.

This chain connects TRBV28 to TRBJ1-1; perhaps TRBD1 as D (5 bases). The V end lost 9 bases, the J end lost 0 bases, and 11 bases lay between the germline ends. This CDR3 spans 13 amino acids. Germline assignment: CDR1 MDHEN and CDR2 SYDVKM. The CDR3 nucleotides read TGTGCCAGTTACAGGCACATGAACACTGAAGCTTTCTTT. This gives the protein CASYRHMNTEAFF.

This clone was observed once. This chain links TRBV19 with TRBJ2-1, with TRBD2 matching 12 bases. The germline CDR1 and CDR2 sequences are LNHDA and SQIVND (reference sequence). The CDR3 is 15 residues long. V trimming: 6 bases; J trimming: 2 bases; junction bases outside the gene matches: 2. CDR3 in DNA: TGTGCCAGTAGAAGGACTAGCGGGGCCTACAATGAGCAGTTCTTC. Residues: CASRRTSGAYNEQFF.

V usage is TRBV7-9 and J usage is TRBJ1-1, with TRBD1 as a possible D gene (6 bases). Looked up from germline, CDR1 is SEHNR and CDR2 is FQNEAQ (reference sequence). The CDR3 consists of 13 residues. Deletions cut 3 bases from V and 8 bases from J, with 13 bases between. DNA for the CDR3: TGTGCCAGCAGCTTTCAGGGGCCCGGCGAAGCTTTCTTT. Protein product: CASSFQGPGEAFF. Filled out from reference TRBV7-9 and TRBJ1-1, the complete variable domain reads DTGVSQNPRHKITKRGQNVTFRCDPISEHNRLYWYRQTLGQGPEFLTYFQNEAQLEKSRLLSDRFSAERPKGSFSTLEIQRTEQGDSAMYLCASSFQGPGEAFFGQGTRLTVV.

The J gene is TRBJ1-2, the V gene TRBV2; unclear D gene. Trimming took 0 bases from V and 3 from J, leaving 5 bases between them. CDR1 SNHLY and CDR2 FYNNEI come from the germline V gene. The CDR3 length is 13 residues. The CDR3 spells CASSEARYYGYTF. The CDR3 nucleotides read TGTGCCAGCAGTGAAGCGCGGTACTATGGCTACACCTTC.

The gene calls are TRBV28 and TRBJ2-3; no clear D. The CDR3 contains 13 residues. Germline-derived CDR1 and CDR2 are MDHEN and SYDVKM. Between the trimmed V and J ends, which lost 3 bases and 8 bases, there was a span of 12 bases. In nucleotides, the CDR3 is TGTGCCAGCAGTTTTCCGGCCCGAGGTACGCAGTATTTT. Translated, it gives CASSFPARGTQYF.

V is TRBV7-2 and J is TRBJ2-1, with D possibly matching TRBD1 (6 bases). The CDR3 runs to 14 residues. The germline gives CDR1 SGHTA, CDR2 FQGNSA. Trimming removed 3 bases from V and 4 bases from J, with 10 bases in between. CDR3 sequence reads: CASSFGGRYNEQFF. The CDR3, as DNA: TGTGCCAGCAGCTTTGGGGGCAGGTACAATGAGCAGTTCTTC.

This chain connects TRBV9 to TRBJ1-5; D unclear. This CDR3 spans 15 amino acids. Germline CDR1 and CDR2: SGDLS and YYNGEE. V was pared by 1 base and J by 2 bases, with 10 bases between. The CDR3 reads CASSVSWQGNQPQHF. The CDR3 DNA reads TGTGCCAGCAGCGTATCGTGGCAGGGCAATCAGCCCCAGCATTTT.

In its sample, this clone was seen once. V usage is TRBV6-5 and J usage is TRBJ1-1; a possible D gene is TRBD1 (5 bases). The germline V and J ends were trimmed by 4 bases and 5 bases, with 14 bases remaining between them. The germline V gene has CDR1 MNHEY and CDR2 SVGAGI. The CDR3 has 14 residues. The CDR3 DNA reads as TGTGCCAGCAGTTCCCAAGGGGCGCAAACTGAAGCTTTCTTT. This sequence encodes CASSSQGAQTEAFF.

CDR3 loop: CASSDRASGSTDTQYF. Written as DNA, the CDR3 is TGTGCCAGCAGCGATAGGGCTAGCGGGAGCACAGATACGCAGTATTTT. This chain joins TRBV7-9 and TRBJ2-3, with 8 bases aligning to TRBD2. With V trimmed by 5 bases and J by 0 bases, 7 bases remained unmatched. From germline, CDR1 is SEHNR and CDR2 FQNEAQ (reference sequence). The CDR3 sequence is 16 residues long.